The 24 T cell receptor beta chains listed next were all sequenced from one sample in a study of blood T cell repertoires in COVID-19. TCRdb keeps only in-frame clones here, not all; method: immunoSEQ multiplex PCR. The sample has about 180,000 clones, about 81% seen once. Sequenced input: peripheral blood. These receptors all come from a woman aged 80 or older with COVID-19, enrolled during active disease.

The chain links TRBV11-1 to TRBJ2-3; TRBD1 agrees at 7 bases. The CDR3 is 14 residues long. The V and J ends lost 1 base and 6 bases, in that order; junction bases with no gene match: 4. The V gene's germline CDR1 is SGHAT and CDR2 FQDESV (reference sequence). The CDR3 loop reads CASSLEGAVDTQYF. The CDR3 DNA sequence: TGTGCCAGCAGCTTAGAGGGGGCAGTGGATACGCAGTATTTT.

This rearrangement joins TRBV3-1 (or the pseudogene TRBV3-2) to TRBJ1-4; 7 bases agree with TRBD1. The germline CDR1 and CDR2 sequences are LGHDT and YNNKEL (reference sequence). This CDR3 is built from 16 residues. V shed 3 bases, J shed 8 bases, and the junction held 12 bases outside the gene matches. The CDR3 spells CASSHPSGGGREKLFF. The CDR3 nucleotides are TGTGCCAGCAGCCATCCATCAGGGGGAGGAAGGGAAAAACTGTTTTTT.

This clone was recorded once. This chain connects TRBV6-2 or TRBV6-3 to TRBJ2-5, with TRBD1 as a possible D gene (6 bases). This CDR3 is built from 16 residues. Germline V gene lookup returns CDR1 MNHEY and CDR2 SVGEGT. The V end lost 2 bases, the J end lost 5 bases, and 18 bases lay between the germline ends. As DNA, the CDR3 is TGTGCCAGCAGTTACGTCTGGGGGCCCGGTGGCGAGACCCAGTACTTC. Amino acids: CASSYVWGPGGETQYF.

This clone has just a few counts. V is TRBV19 and J is TRBJ2-7, with D maybe TRBD2 (5 bases). This CDR3 comprises 13 residues. V gave up 3 bases and J gave up 6 bases, with 12 bases separating them. Germline CDR1 is LNHDA and CDR2 is SQIVND (reference sequence). CDR3 sequence (DNA): TGTGCCAGTAGTATCACCTCCCGGGGCGAGCAGTACTTC. Translating gives CASSITSRGEQYF. Full variable domain (rest looked up from reference TRBV19 and TRBJ2-7): DGGITQSPKYLFRKEGQNVTLSCEQNLNHDAMYWYRQDPGQGLRLIYYSQIVNDFQKGDIAEGYSVSREKKESFPLTVTSAQKNPTAFYLCASSITSRGEQYFGPGTRLTVT.

This chain connects TRBV19 to TRBJ2-1; TRBD1 aligns across 10 bases. Germline CDR1 LNHDA, CDR2 SQIVND (reference sequence). Unmatched junction bases numbered 5, after V lost 4 bases and J lost 8 bases. The CDR3 has 14 amino acids. The CDR3 protein is CASSSGQGVDEQFF. CDR3 coding DNA: TGTGCCAGTAGTAGCGGACAGGGGGTCGATGAGCAGTTCTTC.

J is TRBJ2-1 and V is TRBV11-2; TRBD1 aligns across 9 bases. The CDR3 length is 14 residues. V lost 4 bases to trimming and J lost 9 bases; unmatched junction nucleotides: 7. From germline, CDR1 is SGHAT and CDR2 FQNNGV. The CDR3 coding sequence is TGTGCCAGCAGCTCCGGACAGGGGTGGAGTGAGCAGTTCTTC. Translated: CASSSGQGWSEQFF.

This clone turned up a few times. The chain uses TRBV5-8 and TRBJ1-5; perhaps TRBD1 as D (5 bases). With 4 bases removed from V and 0 bases from J, the gap between germline ends came to 14 bases. CDR1 SGHTS and CDR2 YDEGEE come from the germline V gene. CDR3 length: 16 residues. The CDR3 spells CASSTVLRDSNQPQHF. The DNA of the CDR3 is TGTGCCAGCAGCACCGTGCTCAGGGATAGCAATCAGCCCCAGCATTTT.

About this clone itself: This CDR3 is also generated by other DNA sequences in the sample. J is TRBJ2-5 and V is TRBV18, with a possible D match to TRBD2 (5 bases). Trimming pared 3 bases from V and 4 bases from J, leaving 9 bases between. The CDR3 contains 13 residues. CDR1 KGHSH and CDR2 LQKENI come from the germline V gene. CDR3 residues: CASSPPGGETQYF. CDR3 nucleotide sequence: TGTGCCAGCTCACCCCCTGGAGGAGAGACCCAGTACTTC.

The chain employs TRBV18 and TRBJ1-2, with a tentative D call TRBD1 (6 bases). The V end lost 3 bases, the J end lost 8 bases, and 13 bases lay between the germline ends. CDR3 length equals 13 residues. CDR1 and CDR2 (germline): KGHSH, LQKENI. In DNA, the CDR3 is TGTGCCAGCTCACCGAGTCAGGGGAACGGCTACACCTTC. This sequence encodes CASSPSQGNGYTF.

V and J are TRBV18 and TRBJ2-7, with D perhaps matching TRBD2 (5 bases). Germline CDR1 and CDR2: KGHSH and LQKENI. Trimming left V 2 bases short and J 5 bases short, with 19 bases between. The CDR3 extends over 16 amino acids. The CDR3 DNA is TGTGCCAGCTCACCAACCCTGGGTGGGAGTCGGGACGAGCAGTACTTC. Translated, it gives CASSPTLGGSRDEQYF.

The rearrangement links TRBV7-9 to TRBJ2-5, with TRBD2 matching over 15 bases. Germline V gives CDR1 SEHNR, CDR2 FQNEAQ (reference sequence). The CDR3 is 16 amino acids. J gave up 5 bases and V 5 bases, and 6 bases lay outside the gene matches. The CDR3 loop reads CASSAPGLAGGETQYF. In nucleotides, the CDR3 is TGTGCCAGCAGCGCCCCGGGACTAGCGGGAGGTGAGACCCAGTACTTC.

The V call is TRBV5-1, the J call TRBJ1-1; D perhaps matches TRBD1 (6 bases). Deletions cut 4 bases from V and 3 bases from J, with 16 bases between. From germline, CDR1 is SGHRS and CDR2 YFSETQ. CDR3 length: 15 amino acids. CDR3 DNA: TGCGCCAGCAGCCGTGGACAGACGGTAGACACTGAAGCTTTCTTT. As protein: CASSRGQTVDTEAFF.

CDR3 nucleotides: TGTGCCAGTACAAAGCGGGGGGGCGGATACACAGATACGCAGTATTTT. Translating it yields CASTKRGGGYTDTQYF. The V gene is TRBV19, the J gene TRBJ2-3; 10 bases match TRBD2. V dropped 7 bases and J dropped 2; count of bases not matched to a gene: 9. CDR3 length equals 16 residues. The germline gives CDR1 LNHDA, CDR2 SQIVND (reference sequence).

The table lists this clone with a count of one. The CDR3 loop is CASSIIGGRGLNTEAFF. CDR3 sequence (DNA): TGTGCCAGTAGTATAATAGGCGGCAGGGGGTTGAACACTGAAGCTTTCTTT. The chain is built from TRBV19 and TRBJ1-1, with 7 nucleotides matching TRBD1. The junction had 9 bases not matched to a gene; V was cut back by 2 bases and J by 0 bases. Per the germline V gene, CDR1 is LNHDA and CDR2 is SQIVND (reference sequence). There are 17 residues in the CDR3.

The rearrangement uses TRBV10-3 and TRBJ2-3, with D hard to call. Trimming removed 3 bases at V and 2 bases at J, with 12 bases between. Germline CDR1 is ENHRY and CDR2 is SYGVKD. The CDR3 spans 15 residues. The CDR3 nucleotides read TGTGCCATCAGTGAAATCGGCGGCTACACAGATACGCAGTATTTT. This codes for CAISEIGGYTDTQYF.

The chain has TRBV6-4 and TRBJ1-1; 7 nucleotides align to TRBD1. The V segment lost 2 bases and the J segment 4 bases; nucleotides outside the gene matches: 7. Germline values: CDR1 MRHNA, CDR2 SNTAGT. This CDR3 comprises 15 residues. The CDR3: CASSDEGGYGTEAFF. The CDR3 DNA sequence: TGTGCCAGCAGTGACGAAGGGGGCTACGGCACTGAAGCTTTCTTT.

This chain joins TRBV29-1 and TRBJ1-2; D is undetermined. V was clipped by 6 bases and J by 8 bases, with 25 bases between them. The germline CDR1 and CDR2 sequences are SQVTM and ANQGSEA. The CDR3 covers 15 residues. The CDR3 reads CSVQISRVRTGGYTF. CDR3 DNA sequence: TGCAGCGTACAAATCTCCCGGGTCCGAACTGGGGGCTACACCTTC.

This sequence joins TRBV11-2 and TRBJ2-1, with 11 bases that match TRBD2. Per germline, CDR1 SGHAT and CDR2 FQNNGV. V was clipped by 6 bases and J by 7 bases; unmatched bases: 8. The length of the CDR3 is 15 residues. As DNA, the CDR3 is TGTGCCAGCAGGGCTCTAGCGGGAGGAAGGAATGAGCAGTTCTTC. This sequence encodes CASRALAGGRNEQFF.

This chain connects TRBV2 to TRBJ2-4; TRBD1 matches at 7 bases. The germline CDR1 and CDR2 sequences are SNHLY and FYNNEI. V was pared by 6 bases and J by 7 bases, with 15 bases of the junction left unmatched. This CDR3 spans 16 amino acids. The CDR3 coding sequence is TGTGCCAGCAGGGAACCCAGACAGGGAAGGAGGAACATTCAGTACTTC. It translates to CASREPRQGRRNIQYF.

The chain has TRBV19 and TRBJ1-4; 7 bases match TRBD1. Germline loops: CDR1 LNHDA, CDR2 SQIVND (reference sequence). V shed 6 bases, J shed 4 bases, and the junction held 5 bases outside the gene matches. This CDR3 is built from 14 residues. CDR3 region: CASRKGANNEKLFF. In nucleotides, the CDR3 is TGTGCCAGTAGAAAGGGGGCGAATAATGAAAAACTGTTTTTT.

The gene calls are TRBV11-2 and TRBJ2-3; TRBD2 agrees at 14 bases. The CDR3 is made up of 19 amino acids. The V gene end was trimmed by 5 bases and the J gene end by 3 bases; junction bases not matched to a gene: 13. Germline V gives CDR1 SGHAT, CDR2 FQNNGV. Here the CDR3 reads CASSRLAGGPMEVTDTQYF. CDR3 in DNA: TGTGCCAGCAGCCGACTAGCGGGGGGGCCAATGGAGGTGACAGATACGCAGTATTTT.

This chain connects TRBV11-2 to TRBJ1-4; TRBD1 matches 7 bases. V was pared by 4 bases and J by 0 bases, with 8 bases of the junction left unmatched. The CDR3 has 17 residues. Germline V gives CDR1 SGHAT, CDR2 FQNNGV. CDR3 coding DNA: TGTGCCAGCAGCTCCCCCGGGGACAGTGCAACTAATGAAAAACTGTTTTTT. Amino acid sequence: CASSSPGDSATNEKLFF.

The rearrangement joins TRBV6-2 or TRBV6-3 to TRBJ1-5; 8 bases are a match to TRBD1. The germline gives CDR1 MNHEY, CDR2 SVGEGT. V lost 4 bases and J lost 5; bases outside the gene matches: 7. The CDR3 is 15 residues long. CDR3: CASSSWDRKYQPQHF. The CDR3 DNA sequence: TGTGCCAGCAGTTCTTGGGACAGGAAATATCAGCCCCAGCATTTT.

The rearrangement links TRBV2 to TRBJ2-5; a weak D match, TRBD1 (6 bases). The V gene lost 7 bases and the J gene lost 5 bases, with 11 bases spanning the gap. CDR1 and CDR2 from the germline V gene are SNHLY and FYNNEI. The CDR3 runs to 12 residues. In DNA form, the CDR3 reads TGTGCCAGCACAGGGGCGACGGAGACCCAGTACTTC. Protein product: CASTGATETQYF.